These 24 T cell receptor beta chains were sequenced from one sample in a study of CD8+CD57+ T cells in acquired aplastic anemia (dated by TCRdb to between 2017 and 2018). Sequencing took place on an Illumina HiSeq 2000. Genomic DNA was used as template for profiling of TCR beta VDJ combinations and CDR3 sequences. The raw public reads went through TCRdb reprocessing: fastp at Q25, MiXCR clone calling, in-frame beta chains kept. Every distinct CDR3 protein forms one entry, paired with its most common genes and DNA. This sample is represented by 150,000 to 200,000 distinct CDR3 sequences; 48% of them were singletons. 1.8% of the sample is held by the ten biggest clonotypes. Patients chosen for sequencing had shown expansion of CD8+CD57+ cells by flow cytometry. Material for sequencing was sorted CD4+, CD8+, or CD8+CD57+ T cells (not recorded which) from PBMCs. The receptors originated from a human donor with aplastic anemia.

V usage is TRBV20-1 and J usage is TRBJ1-6; tentatively, D is TRBD1 (5 bases). The CDR3 consists of 13 residues. From germline, CDR1 is DFQATT and CDR2 SNEGSKA (reference sequence). V lost 6 bases and J 10 bases, leaving 16 bases between the germline ends. CDR3 sequence: CSAKGYGVSPLHF. Here the CDR3 DNA reads TGCAGTGCCAAGGGGTATGGTGTCTCACCCCTCCACTTT.

This chain links TRBV5-6 with TRBJ1-2, with 7 bases aligning to TRBD1. CDR1 is SGHDT and CDR2 is YYEEEE in the germline V gene. This CDR3 has 16 amino acids. V was pared by 4 bases and J by 1 base, with 10 bases of the junction left unmatched. For the CDR3, the DNA is TGTGCCAGCAGCAAGTACAGGGGAGAACTTAACTATGGCTACACCTTC. Amino acid sequence: CASSKYRGELNYGYTF.

This clonotype has ten or more counts. The V gene is TRBV5-6, the J gene TRBJ1-2; D is perhaps TRBD1 (6 bases). The germline gives CDR1 SGHDT, CDR2 YYEEEE. With 1 base removed from V and 2 bases from J, the gap between germline ends came to 9 bases. The CDR3 is made up of 14 amino acids. The DNA for the CDR3 is TGTGCCAGCAGCTTGTGGGACAAGAACTATGGCTACACCTTC. Translated: CASSLWDKNYGYTF. Looking up the rest from reference TRBV5-6 and TRBJ1-2 gives the full variable domain: DAGVTQSPTHLIKTRGQQVTLRCSPKSGHDTVSWYQQALGQGPQFIFQYYEEEERQRGNFPDRFSGHQFPNYSSELNVNALLLGDSALYLCASSLWDKNYGYTFGSGTRLTVV.

The rearrangement joins TRBV15 to TRBJ2-1; tentative D call: TRBD2 (5 bases). The CDR3 is made up of 14 amino acids. V lost 0 bases and J 12 bases, leaving 15 bases between the germline ends. Per germline, CDR1 LNHNV and CDR2 YYDKDF (reference sequence). CDR3 in DNA: TGTGCCACCAGCAGAGATCTTACGGAGGATGGGCAGTTCTTC. Amino acids: CATSRDLTEDGQFF.

The chain joins TRBV12-3 or TRBV12-4 to TRBJ1-2; 7 nucleotides align to TRBD1. The trim removed 7 bases at V and 4 bases at J, leaving 9 bases unmatched. This CDR3 is built from 14 residues. The CDR3 is CASTVPGQIYGYTF. The CDR3 DNA is TGTGCCAGCACCGTACCGGGACAGATCTATGGCTACACCTTC.

This clonotype was seen a handful of times. This rearrangement joins TRBV10-1 to TRBJ2-3; TRBD2 might be the D (6 bases). Per germline, CDR1 WNHNN and CDR2 SYGVQD (reference sequence). The V end lost 2 bases, the J end lost 2 bases, and 14 bases lay between the germline ends. This CDR3 is built from 16 residues. CDR3 DNA: TGCGCCAGCAGTGAGCCTAGGAGGGCAGCCACAGATACGCAGTATTTT. It codes for CASSEPRRAATDTQYF.

This clonotype came up many times. The J gene is TRBJ2-1, the V gene TRBV5-4; the match to TRBD1 covers 7 bases. The ends lost 4 bases at V and 7 bases at J; junction bases unmatched: 11. Looked up from germline, CDR1 is SGHNT and CDR2 is YYREEE (reference sequence). The length of the CDR3 is 15 residues. CDR3 region: CASSRGQGFFNEQFF. The DNA for the CDR3 is TGTGCCAGCAGCAGGGGGCAGGGGTTCTTTAATGAGCAGTTCTTC.

This clonotype was observed a few times. This chain joins TRBV10-1 and TRBJ1-5; tentatively, D is TRBD1 (5 bases). V was cut by 8 bases and J by 5 bases, with 19 bases left in between. The CDR3 extends over 15 amino acids. Germline V gene lookup returns CDR1 WNHNN and CDR2 SYGVQD (reference sequence). DNA of the CDR3: TGCGCCAGCTGCTTTGGACATGCATATCATCAGCCCCAGCATTTT. This gives the protein CASCFGHAYHQPQHF.

The chain joins TRBV20-1 to TRBJ1-2; D is unclear. CDR1 is DFQATT and CDR2 is SNEGSKA in the germline V gene (reference sequence). The germline V and J ends were trimmed by 1 base and 0 bases, with 12 bases remaining between them. The CDR3 loop spans 15 amino acids. Here the CDR3 DNA reads TGCAGTGCTAGAGGTGTCGAGAGGACTAACTATGGCTACACCTTC. Translation gives CSARGVERTNYGYTF.

Concerning this clonotype: With a much larger clone just one base away, this may be a read error. V and J are TRBV5-1 and TRBJ1-2; 9 bases agree with TRBD1. The CDR3 loop spans 14 amino acids. The V and J ends lost 7 bases and 9 bases, in that order; junction bases with no gene match: 13. Germline V gene sequence: CDR1 SGHRS, CDR2 YFSETQ. CDR3 nucleotide sequence: TGCGCCAGCCGTGAAGGGACAGGGCGTTATTGCTACACCTTC. Translated, it gives CASREGTGRYCYTF.

Written as DNA, the CDR3 is TGCAGCGCGGGGTCGGACTACGAGCAGTACTTC. Protein: CSAGSDYEQYF. The chain uses TRBV29-1 and TRBJ2-7; D is possibly TRBD2 (5 bases). Trimming left V 7 bases short and J 3 bases short, with 10 bases between. Germline CDR1 SQVTM, CDR2 ANQGSEA. There are 11 residues in the CDR3.

The genes are TRBV18 and TRBJ1-1, with a possible D match to TRBD1 (5 bases). The CDR3 sequence is 13 residues long. The V and J ends lost 5 bases and 0 bases respectively, with 7 bases between them. Looked up from germline, CDR1 is KGHSH and CDR2 is LQKENI. The CDR3 nucleotides read TGTGCCAGCTCAGAACAGGTGAACACTGAAGCTTTCTTT. It specifies CASSEQVNTEAFF.

The chain recombines TRBV12-3 or TRBV12-4 with TRBJ2-2; a weak D match, TRBD1 (5 bases). V lost 2 bases to trimming and J lost 0 bases, with 13 bases between them. The CDR3 runs to 17 residues. The chain's CDR3 is CASSLPSTTANTGELFF. CDR3 DNA: TGTGCCAGCAGTTTACCCTCTACGACAGCGAACACCGGGGAGCTGTTTTTT.

This clonotype was detected only once. This rearrangement joins TRBV7-9 to TRBJ2-3; a possible D gene is TRBD2 (6 bases). Per germline, CDR1 SEHNR and CDR2 FQNEAQ (reference sequence). This CDR3 region has 14 residues. Deletions cut 1 base from V and 8 bases from J, with 13 bases between. Here the CDR3 DNA reads TGTGCCAGCAGCTTAGAAGCAGATAGCGGTACGCAGTATTTT. Residues: CASSLEADSGTQYF.

This clonotype was seen a few times. The chain recombines TRBV10-3 with TRBJ1-6; D is undetermined. Trimming left V 5 bases short and J 5 bases short, with 7 bases between. Looked up from germline, CDR1 is ENHRY and CDR2 is SYGVKD. The CDR3 has 13 residues. In DNA, the CDR3 is TGTGCCATCAGTCGGACGGATAATTCACCCCTCCACTTT. It is translated as CAISRTDNSPLHF.

This clonotype came up many times. The chain is built from TRBV5-1 and TRBJ2-1, with 10 bases lining up with TRBD2. Germline CDR1 is SGHRS and CDR2 is YFSETQ. The CDR3 runs 17 residues. After removal of 3 bases from V and 2 bases from J, the junction contained 8 bases not matched to a gene. The CDR3 region is CASSSGLAAATYNEQFF. The CDR3 nucleotides read TGCGCCAGCAGCTCAGGACTAGCGGCAGCTACCTACAATGAGCAGTTCTTC.

The chain employs TRBV2 and TRBJ2-7; 7 bases line up with TRBD2. CDR1 and CDR2 from the germline V gene are SNHLY and FYNNEI. The V segment lost 7 bases and the J segment 0 bases; nucleotides outside the gene matches: 6. The CDR3 contains 14 residues. This CDR3 is CASIEAGYSYEQYF. In DNA, the CDR3 is TGTGCCAGCATCGAAGCGGGGTACTCCTACGAGCAGTACTTC.

A note on this clonotype: No conserved phenylalanine or tryptophan ends this CDR3, so it is likely a read error. This chain links TRBV6-5 with TRBJ2-3; D ambiguous. With 5 bases removed from V and 0 bases from J, the gap between germline ends came to 12 bases. Germline CDR1 MNHEY, CDR2 SVGAGI. CDR3 length: 15 amino acids. Written as DNA, the CDR3 is TGTGCCAGCAGTCCGGTTGGGGTTAGCACAGATACGCAGTATCTT. Protein: CASSPVGVSTDTQYL.

There are a few counts of this clonotype. The rearrangement links TRBV29-1 to TRBJ1-1; possible D gene TRBD1, 5 bases. This CDR3 has 12 residues. Between the trimmed V and J ends, which lost 7 bases and 3 bases, there was a span of 12 bases. CDR1 SQVTM and CDR2 ANQGSEA come from the germline V gene. The CDR3 loop reads CSAFQGYTEAFF. The CDR3 region has the DNA TGCAGCGCTTTCCAGGGATACACTGAAGCTTTCTTT. The whole variable domain, remainder taken from reference TRBV29-1 and TRBJ1-1, is SAVISQKPSRDICQRGTSLTIQCQVDSQVTMMFWYRQQPGQSLTLIATANQGSEATYESGFVIDKFPISRPNLTFSTLTVSNMSPEDSSIYLCSAFQGYTEAFFGQGTRLTVV.

V usage is TRBV19 and J usage is TRBJ2-7; tentatively, D is TRBD1 (7 bases). Looked up from germline, CDR1 is LNHDA and CDR2 is SQIVND (reference sequence). V lost 3 bases to trimming and J lost 1 base, with 13 bases between them. This CDR3 has 15 amino acids. This CDR3 is CASSIQGGQSYEQYF. The CDR3 bases are TGTGCCAGTAGTATTCAGGGGGGACAGTCCTACGAGCAGTACTTC.

The chain has TRBV6-1 and TRBJ2-2; D is unresolved. This CDR3 has 14 residues. The ends were cut back, 2 bases at V and 5 bases at J, with 9 bases in the middle. The V gene's germline CDR1 is MNHNS and CDR2 SASEGT. The CDR3 here is CASSEWQETGELFF. CDR3 DNA sequence: TGTGCCAGCAGTGAATGGCAGGAGACCGGGGAGCTGTTTTTT.

This clonotype appeared many times. This rearrangement joins TRBV24-1 to TRBJ2-1; D gene unclear. V dropped 4 bases and J dropped 9 bases, with 12 bases sitting between them. Germline V gives CDR1 KGHDR, CDR2 SFDVKD. The CDR3 is made up of 13 amino acids. Written as DNA, the CDR3 is TGTGCCACCAGTGACCCGACCCAAGGTGAGCAGTTCTTC. This encodes CATSDPTQGEQFF.

With regard to this clonotype: This clone may be a read error of a much larger clone one base away. The V call is TRBV11-3, the J call TRBJ2-1; no clear D. The CDR3 extends over 13 amino acids. Germline loops: CDR1 SGHNT, CDR2 YENEEA. The CDR3 DNA follows: TGTGCCGGCAGCCGGAACAGCTACAATGAGCAGTTCTTC. This gives the protein CAGSRNSYNEQFF.

This clonotype appeared a single time. This chain links TRBV7-2 with TRBJ2-7, with TRBD1 as a possible D gene (6 bases). Looked up from germline, CDR1 is SGHTA and CDR2 is FQGNSA. CDR3 length: 13 amino acids. V dropped 7 bases and J dropped 2 bases, with 12 bases sitting between them. CDR3 DNA sequence: TGTGCCAGCACCTACAGGGCAGCCTACGAGCAGTACTTC. Protein sequence: CASTYRAAYEQYF. The full variable domain, completed using reference TRBV7-2 and TRBJ2-7, is GAGVSQSPSNKVTEKGKDVELRCDPISGHTALYWYRQSLGQGLEFLIYFQGNSAPDKSGLPSDRFSAERTGGSVSTLTIQRTQQEDSAVYLCASTYRAAYEQYFGPGTRLTVT.